The rows below give T cell receptor beta chains drawn from one sample of a study of shared clonotypes between healthy human individuals. The data were produced by immunoSEQ multiplex PCR, yet TCRdb's version contains in-frame clones alone and is incomplete. The data contain a few hundred thousand clones, 70% to 85% of them singletons. The sample comprised PBMCs. The receptors here all came from a woman between 40 and 55 years old in good health. Some clones in this sample may be carry-over from other donors' samples. CDR3s include the opening cysteine and the closing phenylalanine or tryptophan. The order of the fields is D gene, J gene, clone size, V gene, CDR3 DNA, CDR3 protein. The D gene is left open where the match is weak. Only some rows state a clone size, as once, few, many or a class for expanded clones.

D gene: .; J gene: TRBJ2-1; clone size: .; V gene: TRBV7-3; CDR3 DNA: TGTGCCAGCAGCTTGGGGCCGAGCTCTGGCAATGAGCAGTTCTTC; CDR3 protein: CASSLGPSSGNEQFF
D gene: TRBD1; J gene: TRBJ1-2; clone size: .; V gene: TRBV27; CDR3 DNA: TGTGCCAGCAGGGGGACAGGGGGATCTTCCTATGGCTACACCTTC; CDR3 protein: CASRGTGGSSYGYTF
D gene: .; J gene: TRBJ2-5; clone size: .; V gene: TRBV28; CDR3 DNA: TGTGCCAGCAGTCCGGGACCCCTCCAAGCGGAGACCCAGTACTTC; CDR3 protein: CASSPGPLQAETQYF
D gene: .; J gene: TRBJ2-7; clone size: few; V gene: TRBV28; CDR3 DNA: TGTGCCAGCAGTTCGCCGGACTCCTACGAGCAGTACTTC; CDR3 protein: CASSSPDSYEQYF
D gene: .; J gene: TRBJ1-1; clone size: .; V gene: TRBV6-5; CDR3 DNA: TGTGCCAGCAGTAGGGACAACACCGAAGCTTTCTTT; CDR3 protein: CASSRDNTEAFF
D gene: TRBD1; J gene: TRBJ1-5; clone size: .; V gene: TRBV5-1; CDR3 DNA: TGCGCCAGCAGCACCTCAGGGGGAACCGATCAGCCCCAGCATTTT; CDR3 protein: CASSTSGGTDQPQHF
D gene: .; J gene: TRBJ2-7; clone size: .; V gene: TRBV14; CDR3 DNA: TGTGCCAGCAGCACAGTGGATTACGAGCAGTACTTC; CDR3 protein: CASSTVDYEQYF
D gene: TRBD1; J gene: TRBJ1-1; clone size: .; V gene: TRBV7-3; CDR3 DNA: TGTGCCAGCAGCCTACGACAGGGCACTGAAGCTTTCTTT; CDR3 protein: CASSLRQGTEAFF
D gene: .; J gene: TRBJ1-5; clone size: .; V gene: TRBV28; CDR3 DNA: TGTGCCAGCAAGGCCCCCAATCAGCCCCAGCATTTT; CDR3 protein: CASKAPNQPQHF
D gene: .; J gene: TRBJ1-2; clone size: .; V gene: TRBV4-1; CDR3 DNA: TGCGCCAGCAGCCAACGCTATGGGGCTTATGGCTACACCTTC; CDR3 protein: CASSQRYGAYGYTF
D gene: TRBD2; J gene: TRBJ2-3; clone size: .; V gene: TRBV29-1; CDR3 DNA: TGCAGCGTTGATCTGGTGGGTAGCGGGCCCACAGATACGCAGTATTTT; CDR3 protein: CSVDLVGSGPTDTQYF
D gene: .; J gene: TRBJ2-2; clone size: .; V gene: TRBV11-2; CDR3 DNA: TGTGCCAGCAGCTCGCTAGTATCGGGGGAGCTGTTTTTT; CDR3 protein: CASSSLVSGELFF
D gene: TRBD2; J gene: TRBJ2-1; clone size: .; V gene: TRBV6-4; CDR3 DNA: TGTGCCAGCAGCCGGGGGAGCGGGAGTAACGATGAGCAGTTCTTC; CDR3 protein: CASSRGSGSNDEQFF
D gene: .; J gene: TRBJ2-3; clone size: .; V gene: TRBV10-1; CDR3 DNA: TGCGCCAGCAGCAAACATAGAAAAGATACGCAGTATTTT; CDR3 protein: CASSKHRKDTQYF
D gene: .; J gene: TRBJ1-5; clone size: once; V gene: TRBV19; CDR3 DNA: TGTGCCAGTACAGGAGGAAGGGTTCAGCCCCAGCATTTT; CDR3 protein: CASTGGRVQPQHF
D gene: .; J gene: TRBJ1-2; clone size: .; V gene: TRBV28; CDR3 DNA: TGTGCCAGCAGCCTTCCCGATCCGGGCTACACCTTC; CDR3 protein: CASSLPDPGYTF
D gene: TRBD2; J gene: TRBJ2-7; clone size: .; V gene: TRBV10-3; CDR3 DNA: TGTGCCATCAGGAAAAGCGGGAGAAACTCCTACGAGCAGTACTTC; CDR3 protein: CAIRKSGRNSYEQYF